This paragraph covers one T cell receptor beta chain sequence. Its target is unknown. The data derive from a study of response to subunit inactivated influenza vaccine. The CDR3 runs 15 residues. Trimming stripped 0 bases from V and 1 base from J, with 8 bases between. CDR1 SGHKS and CDR2 YYEKEE come from the germline V gene (reference sequence). TCRdb used MiXCR to reprocess the RT-PCR reads, holding one entry per CDR3 protein. The table lists some 640,000 distinct CDR3 sequences, approximately 15% of them singletons. General study points: Authors suggested seasonal influenza vaccinations each recruit few new T cells.

This receptor was obtained from a man aged 50 to 59 who received an inactivated influenza vaccine. The source material was PBMCs from blood, sampled approximately 15 days before vaccination. The chain uses TRBV5-5 and TRBJ2-1; D not certain. The CDR3 spells CASSLVLSSYNEQFF. CDR3 in DNA: TGTGCCAGCAGCTTGGTCTTAAGTTCCTACAATGAGCAGTTCTTC.